The clone carrying this T cell receptor beta chain was seen ten or more times. Its antigen is unknown. An end of the junction differs from the germline gene, which may be a read error. This sample is drawn from a study of regulatory T cells in long-lasting Graves disease. Construction of the TCR beta libraries employed iRepertoire HTBI primers in conjunction with Arm-PCR of CDR3 regions. In TCRdb, the multiplex PCR reads were re-called with MiXCR into one record per CDR3 protein. The data show 450,000 to 600,000 distinct CDR3 sequences, 16% seen once. The time point is: newly diagnosed GD, antithyroid drugs for less than 3 months. After RNA was extracted from PBMCs, the TCR library was made from it. Overall study findings and caveats: Under persistent disease, TRBV28, TRBJ1-2 and TRBJ2-5 were used preferentially.

CDR1 is SGHRS, CDR2 YFSETQ, per germline. The CDR3 has 14 amino acids. These data also formed part of another study, on T cells in Graves' hyperthyroidism and ophthalmopathy.

V gene TRBV5-1 combines with J gene TRBJ2-2; possibly TRBD1 for D (6 bases). The clonotype comes from a middle-aged man with Graves disease. Here the sequenced sample was peripheral blood mononuclear cells (PBMCs), taken at new diagnosis, from a patient treated with antithyroid drugs. CDR3 nucleotides: TGTGCCAGCAGCCTCGGACAGCCCACCGGGGAGCTGTTTTTT. It translates to CASSLGQPTGELFF.